This T cell receptor (beta chain) is drawn from a study of CD8 T cells in ankylosing spondylitis. V lost 6 bases and J lost 8, with 14 bases in between. CDR1 and CDR2 from the germline V gene are DFQATT and SNEGSKA (reference sequence). The CDR3 contains 13 residues. This clonotype appeared many times. Its antigen is unknown. Study-level findings and limits: Under 10 highly homologous variants formed a TCR beta motif that appeared characteristic of ankylosing spondylitis blood. Previous work reported some of these motif variants in the synovial fluid and blood of reactive arthritis. Reports say disease-linked clones showed up significantly more in matched ankylosing spondylitis synovial fluid. The authors found the disease-linked clones to be CD8+ and relatively rare in peripheral blood.

One entry per CDR3 protein results from TCRdb running MiXCR on the 5' RACE reads. The sample carries some 250,000 distinct CDR3 sequences, more than 20% recorded once. The V gene is TRBV20-1, the J gene TRBJ1-6; tentative D call: TRBD1 (6 bases). Sequencing was carried out using blood, either unsorted or a sorted T cell fraction (not recorded which). The clonotype originates from a male donor with ankylosing spondylitis or in good health (not recorded which). The CDR3: CSARTDPDSPLHF. The CDR3 DNA sequence: TGCAGTGCCAGGACAGACCCGGATTCACCCCTCCACTTT.